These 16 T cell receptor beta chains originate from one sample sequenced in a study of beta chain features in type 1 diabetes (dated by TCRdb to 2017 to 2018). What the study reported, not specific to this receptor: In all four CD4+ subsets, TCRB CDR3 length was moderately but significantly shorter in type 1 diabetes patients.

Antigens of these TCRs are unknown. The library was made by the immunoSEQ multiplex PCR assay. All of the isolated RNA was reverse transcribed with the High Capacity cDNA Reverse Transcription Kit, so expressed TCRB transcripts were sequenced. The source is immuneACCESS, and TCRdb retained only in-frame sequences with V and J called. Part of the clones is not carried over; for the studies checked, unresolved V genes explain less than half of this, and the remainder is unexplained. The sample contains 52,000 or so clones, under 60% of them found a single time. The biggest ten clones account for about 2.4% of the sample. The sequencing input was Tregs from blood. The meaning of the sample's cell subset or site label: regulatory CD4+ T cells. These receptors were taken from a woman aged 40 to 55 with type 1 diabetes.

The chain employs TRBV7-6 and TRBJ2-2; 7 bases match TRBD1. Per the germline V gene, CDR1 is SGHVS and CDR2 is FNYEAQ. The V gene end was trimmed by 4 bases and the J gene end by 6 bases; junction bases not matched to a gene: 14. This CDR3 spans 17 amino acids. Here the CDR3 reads CASSSQGDTMGPGELFF. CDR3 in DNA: TGTGCCAGCAGCTCCCAGGGGGACACGATGGGCCCCGGGGAGCTGTTTTTT.

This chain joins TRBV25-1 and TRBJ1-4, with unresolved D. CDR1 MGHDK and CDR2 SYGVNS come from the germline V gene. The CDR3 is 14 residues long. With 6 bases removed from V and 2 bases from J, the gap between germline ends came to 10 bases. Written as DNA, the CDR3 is TGTGCCAGCAGCCTCAGAGGGACTAATGAAAAACTGTTTTTT. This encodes CASSLRGTNEKLFF.

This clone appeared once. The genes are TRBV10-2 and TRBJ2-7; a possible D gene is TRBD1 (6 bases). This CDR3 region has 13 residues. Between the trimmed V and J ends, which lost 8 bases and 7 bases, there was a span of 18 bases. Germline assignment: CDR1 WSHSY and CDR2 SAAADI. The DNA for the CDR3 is TGCGCCAGCGGAAAAGGACAGTTTTTAGAGCAGTACTTC. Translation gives CASGKGQFLEQYF.

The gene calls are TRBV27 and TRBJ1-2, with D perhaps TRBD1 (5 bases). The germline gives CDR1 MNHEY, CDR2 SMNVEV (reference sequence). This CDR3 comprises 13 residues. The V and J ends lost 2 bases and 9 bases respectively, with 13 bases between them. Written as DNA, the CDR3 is TGTGCCAGCAGTTTAGGAGGGACTGCGAGCTACACCTTC. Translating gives CASSLGGTASYTF.

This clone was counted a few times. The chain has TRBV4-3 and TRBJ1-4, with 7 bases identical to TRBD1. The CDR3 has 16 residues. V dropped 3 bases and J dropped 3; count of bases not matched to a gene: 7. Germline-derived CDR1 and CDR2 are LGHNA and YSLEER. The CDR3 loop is CASSQDNRGANEKLFF. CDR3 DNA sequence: TGCGCCAGCAGCCAGGATAACAGGGGCGCTAATGAAAAACTGTTTTTT.

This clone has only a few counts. CDR3 DNA: TGTGCCATCAGAAGTTGGGACAGGGGCGCAACGAATGAGCAGTTCTTC. Its protein is CAIRSWDRGATNEQFF. The rearrangement links TRBV10-3 to TRBJ2-1; 10 bases align to TRBD1. J lost 7 bases, V lost 6 bases, and 12 bases had no gene match. Per the germline V gene, CDR1 is ENHRY and CDR2 is SYGVKD. There are 16 residues in the CDR3.

The CDR3 nucleotides read TGTGCCAGCTTCCTGGGAGCTGAAGCTTTCTTT. Its protein product is CASFLGAEAFF. V gene TRBV28 combines with J gene TRBJ1-1; the D is unclear. Trimming stripped 8 bases from V and 6 bases from J, with 10 bases between. CDR3 length: 11 amino acids. Per the germline V gene, CDR1 is MDHEN and CDR2 is SYDVKM.

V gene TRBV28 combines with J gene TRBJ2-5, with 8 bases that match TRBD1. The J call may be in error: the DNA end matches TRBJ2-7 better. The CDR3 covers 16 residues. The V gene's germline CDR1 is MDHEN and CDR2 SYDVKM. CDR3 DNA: TGTGCCAGCATACCGCTCGCCGACAGGGGAAGCTACGAGCAGTACTTC. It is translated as CASIPLADRGSYEQYF.

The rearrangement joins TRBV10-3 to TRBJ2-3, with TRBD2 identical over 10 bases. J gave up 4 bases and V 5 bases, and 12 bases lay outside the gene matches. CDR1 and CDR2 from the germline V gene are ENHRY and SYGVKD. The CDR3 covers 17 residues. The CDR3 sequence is CAISIPTSGLTADTQYF. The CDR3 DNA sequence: TGTGCCATCAGTATCCCGACTAGCGGGCTAACAGCAGATACGCAGTATTTT.

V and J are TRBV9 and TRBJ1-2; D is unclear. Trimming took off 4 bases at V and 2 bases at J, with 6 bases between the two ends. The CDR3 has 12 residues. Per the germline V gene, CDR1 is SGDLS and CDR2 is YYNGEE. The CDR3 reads CASSPRNYGYTF. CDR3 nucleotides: TGTGCCAGCAGCCCGAGGAACTATGGCTACACCTTC.

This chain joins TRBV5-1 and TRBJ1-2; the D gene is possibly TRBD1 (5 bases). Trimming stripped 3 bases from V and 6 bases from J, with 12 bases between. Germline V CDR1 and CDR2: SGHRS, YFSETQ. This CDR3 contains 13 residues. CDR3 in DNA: TGCGCCAGCAGCTGGGGGGGGTCCCATGGCTACACCTTC. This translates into CASSWGGSHGYTF.

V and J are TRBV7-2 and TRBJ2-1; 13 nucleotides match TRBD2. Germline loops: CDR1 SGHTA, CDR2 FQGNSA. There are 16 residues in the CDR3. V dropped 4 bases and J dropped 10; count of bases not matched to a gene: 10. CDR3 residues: CASSWGLAGRFGEQFF. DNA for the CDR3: TGTGCCAGCAGCTGGGGACTAGCGGGAAGGTTCGGGGAGCAGTTCTTC.

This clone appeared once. In DNA form, the CDR3 reads TGTGCCAGCAGCGTAAGCTCCCTGGGCGGCACAGATACGCAGTATTTT. It translates to CASSVSSLGGTDTQYF. This sequence joins TRBV9 and TRBJ2-3; D unclear. This CDR3 contains 16 residues. The germline V gene has CDR1 SGDLS and CDR2 YYNGEE. Trimming cost V 1 base and J 1 base, with 13 bases left between them.

This CDR3 reads CASSTSLAGGRNEQFF. CDR3 nucleotide sequence: TGTGCCAGCAGCACGTCACTAGCGGGGGGGCGAAATGAGCAGTTCTTC. V gene TRBV13 combines with J gene TRBJ2-1; 13 bases fit TRBD2. There are 16 residues in the CDR3. CDR1 and CDR2 (germline): PRHDT, FYEKMQ (reference sequence). The V and J ends lost 5 bases and 7 bases, in that order; junction bases with no gene match: 8.

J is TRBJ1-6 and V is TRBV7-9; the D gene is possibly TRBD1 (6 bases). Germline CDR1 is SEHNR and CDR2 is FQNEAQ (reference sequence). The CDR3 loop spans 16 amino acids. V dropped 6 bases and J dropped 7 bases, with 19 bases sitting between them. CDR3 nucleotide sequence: TGTGCCAGCAGTTCTCTCCCTCAGGGGATAAATTCACCCCTCCACTTT. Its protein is CASSSLPQGINSPLHF.

CDR3 loop: CASSLAAVNYGYTF. As DNA, the CDR3 is TGTGCCAGCAGCTTAGCCGCAGTCAACTATGGCTACACCTTC. The gene calls are TRBV7-9 and TRBJ1-2; D remains unclear. V lost 0 bases and J lost 2, with 7 bases in between. This CDR3 comprises 14 residues. The germline V gene has CDR1 SEHNR and CDR2 FQNEAQ (reference sequence).